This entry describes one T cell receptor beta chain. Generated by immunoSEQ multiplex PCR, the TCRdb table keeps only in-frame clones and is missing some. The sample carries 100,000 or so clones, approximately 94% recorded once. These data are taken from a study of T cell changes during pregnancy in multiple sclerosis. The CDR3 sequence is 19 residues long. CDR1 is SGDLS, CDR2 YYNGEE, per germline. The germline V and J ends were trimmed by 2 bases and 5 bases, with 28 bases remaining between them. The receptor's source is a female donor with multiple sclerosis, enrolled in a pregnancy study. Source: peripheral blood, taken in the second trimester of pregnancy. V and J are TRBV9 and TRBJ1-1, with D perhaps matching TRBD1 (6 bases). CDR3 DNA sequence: TGTGCCAGCAGCGTGACTCAGGGGATGGGCACCTCGGCGAGAACTGAAGCTTTCTTT. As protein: CASSVTQGMGTSARTEAFF.